This TCR beta chain was captured in a study of Ad26.COV2.S vaccination and SARS-CoV-2 variants. Whole-study context: Recipients of Ad26.COV2.S got it intramuscularly, once or twice 56 days apart.

V gave up 6 bases and J gave up 8 bases; unmatched junction bases: 12. Per germline, CDR1 LGHDT and CDR2 YNNKEL (reference sequence). The CDR3 sequence is 16 residues long. Treatment defined: some 19 received Ad26.COV2.S at low or high dose, single or two shots; about 5 received placebo; per-sample allocation not given. Sampling occurred on day 63 after the first vaccine or placebo injection. The vaccine delivered Wuhan-strain SARS-CoV-2 spike through an Ad26 vector. TCRdb keeps only in-frame clones here, not all; method: immunoSEQ multiplex PCR. Among some 460,000 clones listed, 89% were seen once. This TCR came from a person aged 18 to 59 who received the Ad26.COV2.S COVID-19 vaccine or a placebo. Sequenced material: peripheral blood, taken in a trial of Ad26.COV2.S vaccine versus placebo. V is TRBV3-1 (or the pseudogene TRBV3-2) and J is TRBJ2-1; TRBD2 aligns across 11 bases. The CDR3 loop reads CASRDTLAGAWDEQFF. The CDR3, as DNA: TGTGCCAGCAGGGATACACTAGCGGGGGCTTGGGATGAGCAGTTCTTC.